The 21 T cell receptor beta chains below all came from one sample that was sequenced in a study of OX40 agonist ivuxolimab in advanced cancers. Using immunoSEQ multiplex PCR, the repertoire was profiled, and TCRdb retains in-frame clones only, with some absent. This sample has 90,000 or so clones, with 89% found just once. The sample consisted of CD4+ or CD8+ T cells sorted from blood, taken in a trial of the OX40 agonist ivuxolimab. These receptors originate from an adult with an advanced solid tumor such as melanoma, head and neck, liver or kidney cancer.

This chain uses TRBV4-1 with TRBJ1-5, with D possibly being TRBD1 (6 bases). Deletions cut 4 bases from V and 4 bases from J, with 11 bases between. Germline V gene sequence: CDR1 MGHRA, CDR2 YSYEKL. The CDR3 length is 14 residues. The CDR3 nucleotides are TGCGCCAGCAGCCTGGACAGAACAAATCAGCCCCAGCATTTT. Amino acid sequence: CASSLDRTNQPQHF.

This clone has a handful of counts. The rearrangement links TRBV7-9 to TRBJ1-5, with no clear D. The CDR3 is 12 residues long. V dropped 7 bases and J dropped 5 bases, with 9 bases sitting between them. CDR1 is SEHNR, CDR2 FQNEAQ, per germline (reference sequence). The CDR3 sequence: CASTRLDQPQHF. The CDR3 DNA follows: TGTGCCAGCACCCGCCTCGATCAGCCCCAGCATTTT.

The genes are TRBV9 and TRBJ2-1, with D perhaps matching TRBD2 (6 bases). V lost 0 bases and J lost 1, with 8 bases in between. There are 15 residues in the CDR3. Germline V gene data show CDR1 as SGDLS and CDR2 as YYNGEE. The CDR3 DNA follows: TGTGCCAGCAGCGTAGAGGCGGGGTCCTACAATGAGCAGTTCTTC. Translating it yields CASSVEAGSYNEQFF.

This sequence joins TRBV9 and TRBJ1-4, with D possibly TRBD1 on 5 matching bases. CDR3 length: 14 residues. V lost 2 bases to trimming and J lost 8 bases, with 13 bases between them. Germline V CDR1 and CDR2: SGDLS, YYNGEE. CDR3 loop: CASSVSQGSEKLFF. CDR3 nucleotides: TGTGCCAGCAGCGTGTCTCAGGGATCAGAAAAACTGTTTTTT.

The J gene is TRBJ1-2, the V gene TRBV4-3; D uncertain. The CDR3 contains 15 residues. In germline, CDR1 is LGHNA, CDR2 YSLEER. Deletions cut 2 bases from V and 1 base from J, with 11 bases between. The CDR3 spells CASSQNRQLNYGYTF. The CDR3 DNA is TGCGCCAGCAGCCAAAATCGGCAGCTTAACTATGGCTACACCTTC.

The chain has TRBV27 and TRBJ2-2; 9 bases agree with TRBD1. Germline V gene data show CDR1 as MNHEY and CDR2 as SMNVEV (reference sequence). The CDR3 runs to 16 residues. V lost 6 bases to trimming and J lost 5 bases; unmatched junction nucleotides: 10. As DNA, the CDR3 is TGTGCCAGCAGCCAAAGGGGACAGGGAATTACCGGGGAGCTGTTTTTT. Its translation: CASSQRGQGITGELFF.

The chain has TRBV6-5 and TRBJ2-2; D is uncertain. CDR1 and CDR2 (germline): MNHEY, SVGAGI. Trimming stripped 2 bases from V and 5 bases from J, with 9 bases between. This CDR3 is built from 14 residues. The CDR3 loop is CASSYDSQTGELFF. Written as DNA, the CDR3 is TGTGCCAGCAGTTACGACTCCCAGACCGGGGAGCTGTTTTTT.

The chain carries TRBV10-3 and TRBJ2-1; a possible D gene is TRBD1 (6 bases). The ends were cut back, 2 bases at V and 2 bases at J, with 13 bases in the middle. There are 16 residues in the CDR3. CDR1 is ENHRY and CDR2 is SYGVKD in the germline V gene. In DNA form, the CDR3 reads TGTGCCATCAGTGAGGGTGGCAGGGGACCCTACAATGAGCAGTTCTTC. Encoded protein: CAISEGGRGPYNEQFF.

The chain employs TRBV4-3 and TRBJ2-4, with a tentative D call TRBD1 (6 bases). The germline CDR1 and CDR2 sequences are LGHNA and YSLEER. Trimming stripped 4 bases from V and 8 bases from J, with 15 bases between. The CDR3 contains 14 residues. In DNA form, the CDR3 reads TGCGCCAGCAGCCCCGGACAGTCATCGGACATTCAGTACTTC. Encoded protein: CASSPGQSSDIQYF.

The chain couples TRBV6-1 to TRBJ1-1; D gene ambiguous. This CDR3 has 15 residues. V lost 0 bases, J lost 0 bases, and 8 bases lay in between. In germline, CDR1 is MNHNS, CDR2 SASEGT. In nucleotides, the CDR3 is TGTGCCAGCAGTGAAGCCCTGGGGTTGAACACTGAAGCTTTCTTT. It encodes CASSEALGLNTEAFF.

The V gene is TRBV7-9, the J gene TRBJ2-3; no clear D gene. Per germline, CDR1 SEHNR and CDR2 FQNEAQ (reference sequence). The CDR3 consists of 12 residues. With 3 bases removed from V and 2 bases from J, the gap between germline ends came to 3 bases. CDR3 amino acids: CASSFNTDTQYF. In nucleotides, the CDR3 is TGTGCCAGCAGCTTCAACACAGATACGCAGTATTTT. Supplemented by reference TRBV7-9 and TRBJ2-3, the full variable domain reads DTGVSQNPRHKITKRGQNVTFRCDPISEHNRLYWYRQTLGQGPEFLTYFQNEAQLEKSRLLSDRFSAERPKGSFSTLEIQRTEQGDSAMYLCASSFNTDTQYFGPGTRLTVL.

The V gene is TRBV27, the J gene TRBJ1-1; tentatively, D is TRBD1 (5 bases). V lost 2 bases and J 4 bases, leaving 14 bases between the germline ends. Germline CDR1 MNHEY, CDR2 SMNVEV (reference sequence). The CDR3 is 15 amino acids. The CDR3 protein is CASSLRPAGGTEAFF. For the CDR3, the DNA is TGTGCCAGCAGTTTAAGGCCCGCGGGGGGCACTGAAGCTTTCTTT.

The V call is TRBV5-1, the J call TRBJ2-1; D not resolved. CDR1 and CDR2 from the germline V gene are SGHRS and YFSETQ. V lost 7 bases, J lost 5 bases, and 16 bases lay in between. The CDR3 extends over 14 amino acids. Here the CDR3 DNA reads TGCGCCAGCCGGGCGTTTGTTGGAGACAATGAGCAGTTCTTC. It encodes CASRAFVGDNEQFF.

This chain uses TRBV9 with TRBJ2-7; 9 bases match TRBD2. J gave up 12 bases and V 4 bases, and 17 bases lay outside the gene matches. The CDR3 runs to 15 residues. CDR1 and CDR2 from the germline V gene are SGDLS and YYNGEE. The CDR3 loop reads CASSRDGSGRDGLYF. The CDR3 region has the DNA TGTGCCAGCAGCCGGGACGGTAGCGGGAGAGATGGTTTGTACTTC.

V gene TRBV19 combines with J gene TRBJ2-3; a possible D gene is TRBD2 (5 bases). With 6 bases removed from V and 8 bases from J, the gap between germline ends came to 15 bases. Germline V lookup: CDR1 LNHDA, CDR2 SQIVND (reference sequence). This CDR3 region has 13 residues. The CDR3 loop is CASSEERDGTQYF. CDR3 DNA: TGTGCCAGTAGCGAAGAGAGGGATGGTACGCAGTATTTT.

The chain is built from TRBV30 and TRBJ1-5; no reliable D call. The ends were cut back, 3 bases at V and 4 bases at J, with 10 bases in the middle. The CDR3 consists of 13 residues. Germline V lookup: CDR1 GTSNPN, CDR2 SVGIG (reference sequence). CDR3 residues: CAWRGLGNQPQHF. Written as DNA, the CDR3 is TGTGCCTGGAGGGGGTTGGGGAATCAGCCCCAGCATTTT. The whole variable domain, remainder taken from reference TRBV30 and TRBJ1-5, is SQTIHQWPATLVQPVGSPLSLECTVEGTSNPNLYWYRQAAGRGLQLLFYSVGIGQISSEVPQNLSASRPQDRQFILSSKKLLLSDSGFYLCAWRGLGNQPQHFGDGTRLSIL.

V and J are TRBV7-8 and TRBJ2-7; 7 nucleotides match TRBD2. V was pared by 7 bases and J by 2 bases, with 2 bases of the junction left unmatched. CDR3 size: 12 residues. Germline V gives CDR1 SGHVS, CDR2 FQNEAQ. The chain's CDR3 is CASKGLTYEQYF. As DNA, the CDR3 is TGTGCCAGCAAGGGACTAACCTACGAGCAGTACTTC.

The CDR3, as DNA: TGTGCCAGTGCTGACAGGGGGCTCGGGGCCAACGTCCTGACTTTC. Protein: CASADRGLGANVLTF. The chain employs TRBV19 and TRBJ2-6; TRBD1 matches 10 bases. This CDR3 has 15 residues. V lost 8 bases, J lost 4 bases, and 5 bases stayed unmatched. CDR1 and CDR2 (germline): LNHDA, SQIVND (reference sequence).

The rearrangement uses TRBV18 and TRBJ2-6; tentatively, D is TRBD2 (7 bases). V lost 3 bases and J lost 4, with 16 bases in between. The CDR3 has 17 residues. CDR1 and CDR2 (germline): KGHSH, LQKENI. In DNA form, the CDR3 reads TGTGCCAGCTCACCCGTAGGGGGGGCGGCGGGGGCCAACGTCCTGACTTTC. It translates to CASSPVGGAAGANVLTF.

The gene calls are TRBV4-3 and TRBJ2-1; weak D call: TRBD1 (5 bases). Germline values: CDR1 LGHNA, CDR2 YSLEER. There are 16 residues in the CDR3. The V end was cut by 0 bases, the J end by 2 bases, with 11 bases between. CDR3 protein: CASSQEKGAPYNEQFF. Here the CDR3 DNA reads TGCGCCAGCAGCCAAGAGAAAGGGGCCCCCTACAATGAGCAGTTCTTC.

The chain uses TRBV6-5 and TRBJ2-3, with 11 bases aligning to TRBD2. From germline, CDR1 is MNHEY and CDR2 SVGAGI. The junction had 2 bases not matched to a gene; V was cut back by 9 bases and J by 0 bases. CDR3 length: 14 amino acids. This CDR3 is CASRTSGSTDTQYF. The CDR3 coding sequence is TGTGCCAGTAGGACTAGCGGGAGCACAGATACGCAGTATTTT.